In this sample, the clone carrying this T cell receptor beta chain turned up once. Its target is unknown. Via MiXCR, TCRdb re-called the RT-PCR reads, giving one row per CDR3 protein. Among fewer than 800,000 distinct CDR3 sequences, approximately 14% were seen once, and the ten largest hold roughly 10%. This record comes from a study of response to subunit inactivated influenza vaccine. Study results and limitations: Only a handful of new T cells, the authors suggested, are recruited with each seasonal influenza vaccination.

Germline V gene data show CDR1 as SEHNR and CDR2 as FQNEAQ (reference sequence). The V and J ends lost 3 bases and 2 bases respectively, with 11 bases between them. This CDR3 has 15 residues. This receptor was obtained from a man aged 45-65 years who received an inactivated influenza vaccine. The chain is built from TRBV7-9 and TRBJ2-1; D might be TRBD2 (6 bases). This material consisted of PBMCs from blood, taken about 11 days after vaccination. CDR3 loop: CASSFSRGAYNEQFF. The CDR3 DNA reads TGTGCCAGCAGCTTTTCGCGGGGCGCCTACAATGAGCAGTTCTTC.